This TCR beta chain was recorded in a study of T cells after yellow fever vaccination. Study at large: The authors prepared low-cell-number fractions using SMART-Seq v4 Ultra Low Input. Study observations and caveats: Once the booster was given, most primary-vaccination clones reappeared, at about 95% for CD4 and over 85% for CD8.

Of note for this clonotype: What it binds is not known.

In making TCR cDNA, 5'RACE template switching added a universal primer site and UMIs to it. MiXCR was run by TCRdb on the 5' RACE reads, yielding one entry per CDR3 protein. The sample yields some 300,000 distinct CDR3 sequences, roughly 8.7% seen once. V shed 6 bases and J shed 0 bases, with 6 bases lying between them. The CDR3 loop spans 13 amino acids. Germline assignment: CDR1 LNHDA and CDR2 SQIVND (reference sequence). The V gene is TRBV19, the J gene TRBJ2-4; D ambiguous. The sequencing used CD4+ T cells sorted from PBMCs, collected 5 days after the yellow fever booster vaccination. The source of this sequence is a man younger than 30 who received the YFV17D yellow fever vaccine. The chain's CDR3 is CASSLEAKNIQYF. The CDR3, as DNA: TGTGCCAGTAGCCTCGAAGCCAAAAACATTCAGTACTTC.